One sample yielded the 19 T cell receptor beta chains listed below, sequenced in a study of T cells in localized non-small cell lung cancer. Sequenced by immunoSEQ multiplex PCR; TCRdb stores in-frame clones only, minus some. The sample records about 59,000 clones, just over 90% being singletons. The input for sequencing was peripheral blood, taken before any cancer treatment. The receptors here all came from a man between 40 and 70 years old with stage I lung adenocarcinoma.

V is TRBV27 and J is TRBJ2-1; 10 nucleotides align to TRBD2. The CDR3 consists of 16 residues. Trimming took 4 bases from V and 4 from J; bases not matched to a gene: 7. Germline V gene data show CDR1 as MNHEY and CDR2 as SMNVEV (reference sequence). CDR3 sequence: CASSYQGLAEYNEQFF. CDR3 DNA sequence: TGTGCCAGCAGTTATCAAGGACTAGCGGAATACAATGAGCAGTTCTTC.

V gene TRBV6-6 combines with J gene TRBJ2-2; tentatively, D is TRBD2 (5 bases). Germline-derived CDR1 and CDR2 are MNHNY and SVGAGI (reference sequence). V was cut by 9 bases and J by 0 bases, with 8 bases left in between. CDR3 size: 13 residues. The CDR3 region has the DNA TGTGCCAGTACACTAGCGAACACCGGGGAGCTGTTTTTT. Residues: CASTLANTGELFF.

The chain joins TRBV5-1 to TRBJ2-5; 8 bases map to TRBD1. Germline-derived CDR1 and CDR2 are SGHRS and YFSETQ. V was pared by 4 bases and J by 7 bases, with 9 bases of the junction left unmatched. This CDR3 comprises 14 residues. CDR3: CASSRGTGGATQYF. CDR3 bases: TGCGCCAGCAGCAGGGGGACAGGCGGGGCGACCCAGTACTTC.

The genes are TRBV7-8 and TRBJ2-3, with 7 bases identical to TRBD1. The length of the CDR3 is 14 residues. Germline assignment: CDR1 SGHVS and CDR2 FQNEAQ. Germline trimming cut 5 bases from V and 2 bases from J; bases unmatched to any gene: 4. The CDR3 loop is CASSSDRATDTQYF. CDR3 nucleotides: TGTGCCAGCAGCAGCGACAGGGCCACAGATACGCAGTATTTT.

This clone was found once. The chain is built from TRBV10-3 and TRBJ1-1; the D is unclear. The CDR3 totals 13 residues. Germline V gives CDR1 ENHRY, CDR2 SYGVKD. V was clipped by 8 bases and J by 1 base, with 11 bases between them. CDR3 bases: TGTGCCATCGGGAGGGCAGCGAACACTGAAGCTTTCTTT. It encodes CAIGRAANTEAFF.

Only a few counts were recorded for this clone. This sequence joins TRBV5-1 and TRBJ1-5; 8 bases fit TRBD1. This CDR3 is built from 16 residues. Germline CDR1 and CDR2: SGHRS and YFSETQ. J gave up 7 bases and V 0 bases, and 9 bases lay outside the gene matches. CDR3 sequence (DNA): TGCGCCAGCAGCTTGGACGGACAGGGAGGGGGCCAGCCCCAGCATTTT. Its protein is CASSLDGQGGGQPQHF.

Turning to this clone: At one end the junction does not follow the germline gene, possibly because of a read error. V usage is TRBV25-1 and J usage is TRBJ2-3; 9 nucleotides line up with TRBD1. The CDR3 has 12 residues. Germline CDR1 is MGHDK and CDR2 is SYGVNS. The CDR3 coding sequence is TGTGCCAGCAGTGAGGGCGGGACAGGGCCTGATTTT. Its translation is CASSEGGTGPDF.

The V gene is TRBV5-1, the J gene TRBJ1-2; no reliable D call. Per the germline V gene, CDR1 is SGHRS and CDR2 is YFSETQ. Trimming pared 4 bases from V and 2 bases from J, leaving 9 bases between. CDR3 size: 13 residues. In nucleotides, the CDR3 is TGCGCCAGCAGCGGAAGCAGAAACTATGGCTACACCTTC. Translating gives CASSGSRNYGYTF.

The chain is built from TRBV19 and TRBJ1-1; weak D call: TRBD1 (6 bases). Germline assignment: CDR1 LNHDA and CDR2 SQIVND (reference sequence). The CDR3 totals 14 residues. The V gene lost 1 base and the J gene lost 7 bases, with 13 bases spanning the gap. CDR3 DNA sequence: TGTGCCAGTAGTATAGTTGGGGGCAGAGATGAAGCTTTCTTT. This codes for CASSIVGGRDEAFF.

This chain links TRBV27 with TRBJ1-5; D is unclear. This CDR3 comprises 15 residues. In germline, CDR1 is MNHEY, CDR2 SMNVEV (reference sequence). V gave up 3 bases and J gave up 2 bases, with 11 bases separating them. The CDR3 nucleotides read TGTGCCAGCAGTTTTTCGTCCTGGGGCAATCAGCCCCAGCATTTT. Translation: CASSFSSWGNQPQHF.

This CDR3 reads CASSLGHQNTEAFF. In DNA, the CDR3 is TGTGCCAGCAGCTTAGGACACCAGAACACTGAAGCTTTCTTT. V and J are TRBV7-2 and TRBJ1-1; D remains ambiguous. The CDR3 totals 14 residues. V was clipped by 1 base and J by 1 base, with 7 bases between them. Germline V gene lookup returns CDR1 SGHTA and CDR2 FQGNSA.

The chain employs TRBV5-4 and TRBJ2-1; no definite D call. CDR1 is SGHNT, CDR2 YYREEE, per germline (reference sequence). V lost 4 bases and J 7 bases, leaving 9 bases between the germline ends. This CDR3 spans 12 amino acids. The DNA for the CDR3 is TGTGCCAGCAGCATAAGACCGAATGAGCAGTTCTTC. Translation gives CASSIRPNEQFF.

J is TRBJ2-7 and V is TRBV11-3, with 8 bases identical to TRBD2. The trim removed 5 bases at V and 2 bases at J, leaving 11 bases unmatched. The germline V gene has CDR1 SGHNT and CDR2 YENEEA. The CDR3 length is 16 residues. Written as DNA, the CDR3 is TGTGCCAGCAGCAACCGGGGGGGGACTGGCGCCTACGAGCAGTACTTC. Translating it yields CASSNRGGTGAYEQYF.

The V call is TRBV10-2, the J call TRBJ2-5, with D perhaps TRBD2 (6 bases). This CDR3 region has 12 residues. Germline V CDR1 and CDR2: WSHSY, SAAADI. Trimming pared 6 bases from V and 4 bases from J, leaving 9 bases between. CDR3 sequence: CASRDGGETQYF. The CDR3 DNA sequence: TGCGCCAGCAGGGACGGGGGAGAGACCCAGTACTTC.

The genes are TRBV7-2 and TRBJ2-5; 7 nucleotides match TRBD1. The CDR3 runs to 14 residues. Looked up from germline, CDR1 is SGHTA and CDR2 is FQGNSA. Germline trimming cut 3 bases from V and 3 bases from J; bases unmatched to any gene: 4. The CDR3 region is CASSFDRAKETQYF. In nucleotides, the CDR3 is TGTGCCAGCAGCTTCGACAGGGCCAAAGAGACCCAGTACTTC.

This chain connects TRBV13 to TRBJ2-3; 9 bases line up with TRBD2. Germline-derived CDR1 and CDR2 are PRHDT and FYEKMQ (reference sequence). V was pared by 0 bases and J by 5 bases, with 12 bases of the junction left unmatched. This CDR3 is built from 18 residues. CDR3 nucleotides: TGTGCCAGCAGCTTAGGTGGCGGGAGGGGCCTAATTGGAGATACGCAGTATTTT. Its protein is CASSLGGGRGLIGDTQYF.

V gene TRBV5-1 combines with J gene TRBJ1-1; a possible D gene is TRBD1 (6 bases). Germline CDR1 is SGHRS and CDR2 is YFSETQ. The CDR3 sequence is 15 residues long. Trimming took 7 bases from V and 1 from J, leaving 17 bases between them. CDR3 sequence (DNA): TGCGCCAGCTCAATAACGGGGGACACGAACACTGAAGCTTTCTTT. The encoded protein is CASSITGDTNTEAFF.

This chain uses TRBV6-6 with TRBJ2-5; 7 bases align to TRBD1. This CDR3 is 16 amino acids long. V dropped 7 bases and J dropped 5; count of bases not matched to a gene: 16. The germline V gene encodes CDR1 MNHNY and CDR2 SVGAGI (reference sequence). The CDR3 coding sequence is TGTGCCAGCAATTCACCGAGACGAGACAGGGAGGAGACCCAGTACTTC. Protein product: CASNSPRRDREETQYF.

This clone was detected only once. This chain links TRBV14 with TRBJ2-3, with 11 bases identical to TRBD2. V trimming: 3 bases; J trimming: 3 bases; junction bases outside the gene matches: 5. Looked up from germline, CDR1 is SGHDN and CDR2 is FVKESK. CDR3 size: 16 residues. Written as DNA, the CDR3 is TGTGCCAGCAGCCAGTTTAGCGGGAGGGAAACAGATACGCAGTATTTT. It specifies CASSQFSGRETDTQYF.